A selection of T cell receptor beta chains follows, all from one sample in a study of T cells after yellow fever vaccination. TCRdb reanalysed the 5' RACE reads using MiXCR and keeps one entry per CDR3 protein. The profile shows about 630,000 distinct CDR3 sequences, about 12% of them singletons. The sample consisted of PBMCs, taken on the day of the yellow fever booster vaccination. The source of these receptors is a man younger than 45 who received the YFV17D yellow fever vaccine. CDR3s leave out the opening cysteine and the closing phenylalanine or tryptophan. Size values are once, few and many counts, or a class for expanded clones, and some rows have none.

TRBV4-3	TRBJ2-4	few	ASSQQSQAKNIQY
TRBV5-1	TRBJ2-1	-	ASSLISGYQGHNEQF
TRBV4-2	TRBJ2-2	many	ASSLGTSGSGELF
TRBV7-2	TRBJ2-5	few	ASSRQSDRFQETQY
TRBV5-5	TRBJ2-2	-	ASSSDQAPGELF
TRBV29-1	TRBJ2-7	many	SVGGAATSYEQY
TRBV2	TRBJ2-7	few	ASSEARAYEQY
TRBV7-6	TRBJ2-1	many	ASSWGLAAYNEQF
TRBV9	TRBJ2-7	-	ASSPDRVASYEQY
TRBV7-9	TRBJ2-5	-	ASSPDREVRETQY
TRBV5-5	TRBJ2-7	many	ASSLTGTVYEQY
TRBV2	TRBJ2-3	-	ASSELHTDTQY
TRBV6-2/TRBV6-3	TRBJ1-5	once	ASRAGQGGQPQH
TRBV7-8	TRBJ2-1	many	ASSVAAVSYNEQF
TRBV19	TRBJ2-7	few	ASSTTSGSTLPLGEQY
TRBV6-2/TRBV6-3	TRBJ2-5	-	ASSFGLAKKETQY
TRBV5-4	TRBJ2-6	-	ASSHDVSGANVLT
TRBV7-9	TRBJ1-2	few	ASRRTQSRGYT
TRBV20-1	TRBJ2-1	-	SARGLDTPSYNEQF
TRBV29-1	TRBJ2-3	-	SVGGTGGADTQY
TRBV29-1	TRBJ2-1	few	SVVYRGLNEQF
TRBV29-1	TRBJ2-1	-	SVGAVYNEQF
TRBV12-3/TRBV12-4	TRBJ2-5	-	ASSPSAGLHGQQETQY
TRBV6-5	TRBJ2-5	-	ASSYQRGTPKETQY
TRBV6-5	TRBJ2-6	-	ASSYSRSGSGANVLT
TRBV6-1	TRBJ2-3	few	ASSGRDTHTDTQY
TRBV20-1	TRBJ2-1	many	SARPPGAELYEQF
TRBV5-6	TRBJ1-4	-	ASSSQGYNEKLF
TRBV11-2	TRBJ2-7	-	ATSLSGSRYEQY
TRBV18	TRBJ1-5	-	ASSPMSDQPQH
TRBV9	TRBJ1-5	-	ASTTVGQPQH
TRBV18	TRBJ2-7	-	ASSPPTGRGNEQY
TRBV6-1	TRBJ1-1	many	ASRKGGVSTEAF
TRBV5-4	TRBJ2-3	-	ASSSPPGLGTDTQY
TRBV27	TRBJ1-2	many	ASSTGQGLGYT
TRBV28	TRBJ2-1	few	ASRLPGQGPYNEQF
TRBV4-3	TRBJ2-7	-	ASSQEQGYEQY
TRBV7-2	TRBJ1-6	few	ASSFRQRFNSPLH
TRBV7-2	TRBJ2-7	-	ASSRTSGMGEQY
TRBV12-3/TRBV12-4	TRBJ2-2	-	ASSYSGTSSTGELF
TRBV9	TRBJ2-1	many	ASSVLSSYNEQF
TRBV20-1	TRBJ2-1	-	SAPALTSGINEQF
TRBV9	TRBJ2-3	-	ASSATGITDTQY
TRBV28	TRBJ1-2	few	ASSLRPGGGYT
TRBV7-9	TRBJ2-5	-	ASRITSGDPQETQY
TRBV11-2	TRBJ2-3	many	ASSPRSGGGWGTDTQY
TRBV20-1	TRBJ1-5	-	SAIQGNSNQPQH
TRBV12-3/TRBV12-4	TRBJ1-5	many	ASRGQGGNQPQH
TRBV24-1	TRBJ2-1	-	ATEAGGTRGDEQF
TRBV12-3/TRBV12-4	TRBJ2-7	-	ASSVAGISYEQY
TRBV6-2/TRBV6-3	TRBJ2-7	few	ASSSTQGPYEQY
TRBV5-4	TRBJ2-2	-	ASSFPGLNTGELF
TRBV12-3/TRBV12-4	TRBJ2-1	few	ASSSPSQGYNEQF
TRBV19	TRBJ2-1	-	ASSISAGVHNEQF
TRBV7-2	TRBJ2-2	many	ASSASTGELF
TRBV5-1	TRBJ2-3	-	ASSLEVAGGSTDTQY
TRBV5-1	TRBJ1-6	few	ASSVYGGDTDSPLH
TRBV6-1	TRBJ2-7	few	ASDGPPSGQLHEQY
TRBV20-1	TRBJ2-3	once	SASPISGRDTQY
TRBV7-9	TRBJ2-1	-	ASIGTGGSEQF